The source of this T cell receptor beta chain is a study of cytomegalovirus exposure and HLA in healthy donors. Study-level results: Trimming of TCR beta V- and J-genes showed a link, identified in a later analysis, to a missense DCLRE1C variant. In vitro confirmation showed three CMV-associated chains to be CMV antigen specific.

Donors had nominal health at sampling but likely had unrecorded immune exposures. The PCR was carried out with 60 Vbeta primers and 13 Jbeta primers. Clones were sequenced by immunoSEQ multiplex PCR, and TCRdb holds only the in-frame ones, with some missing. The sample lists a few hundred thousand clones; 70% to 85% were seen once. From germline, CDR1 is SGHAT and CDR2 FQDESV (reference sequence). The CDR3 is 12 amino acids. V gave up 2 bases and J gave up 4 bases, with 6 bases separating them. In the case of this clone: The antigen remains unidentified.

The specimen was PBMCs. The genes are TRBV11-1 and TRBJ2-7, with D possibly TRBD2 on 5 matching bases. The sequence was obtained from a woman aged 55-75 years in good health and CMV-seropositive. The CDR3 here is CASSLRGYEQYF. DNA for the CDR3: TGTGCCAGCAGCTTACGGGGTTACGAGCAGTACTTC.